These 26 T cell receptor beta chains originate from one sample sequenced in a study of human T cells and chemical hapten exposure. MiXCR, applied by TCRdb to the RACE reads, yields one record per CDR3 protein. Among about 120,000 distinct CDR3 sequences listed, 11% were seen once. Time point reported: patch test 3, about 24 weeks after DPC sensitization. Treatment here: therapeutic diphenylcyclopropenone sensitization with weekly scalp DPC. The sample consisted of whole blood, taken in connection with sensitization to the hapten diphenylcyclopropenone (DPC). These receptors were obtained from a woman aged 50 to 65 with alopecia areata. Some clones in this sample may be carry-over from other donors' samples.

The chain is built from TRBV7-9 and TRBJ2-5; no firm D call. The CDR3 consists of 12 residues. V was trimmed by 1 base and J by 3 bases, leaving 3 bases between them. Germline loops: CDR1 SEHNR, CDR2 FQNEAQ (reference sequence). The CDR3 spells CASSLDKETQYF. CDR3 in DNA: TGTGCCAGCAGCTTAGACAAAGAGACCCAGTACTTC.

This clonotype has at least ten counts. The gene calls are TRBV9 and TRBJ1-1; no definite D call. Trimming pared 2 bases from V and 7 bases from J, leaving 12 bases between. The CDR3 is 13 amino acids. Germline CDR1 is SGDLS and CDR2 is YYNGEE. In DNA form, the CDR3 reads TGTGCCAGCAGCGTCGCCTCAGCTGGTGAAGCTTTCTTT. This translates into CASSVASAGEAFF.

This clonotype has just a few counts. The chain combines TRBV6-2 or TRBV6-3 with TRBJ2-5, with a possible D match to TRBD2 (5 bases). The CDR3 loop spans 13 amino acids. Trimming took 10 bases from V and 5 from J, leaving 17 bases between them. The germline gives CDR1 MNHEY, CDR2 SVGEGT. CDR3 DNA sequence: TGTGCCACCGGCGACCCTCGAGGGGAGACCCAGTACTTC. Translated, it gives CATGDPRGETQYF.

Many counts were recorded for this clonotype. This sequence joins TRBV2 and TRBJ2-3; 9 bases are shared with TRBD1. This CDR3 region has 15 residues. The germline gives CDR1 SNHLY, CDR2 FYNNEI. V was clipped by 5 bases and J by 1 base; unmatched bases: 4. In DNA form, the CDR3 reads TGTGCCAGCAGTCTACAGGGGGCCGGCACAGATACGCAGTATTTT. The encoded protein is CASSLQGAGTDTQYF.

The chain recombines TRBV18 with TRBJ1-1; unclear D gene. This CDR3 region has 15 residues. The germline V and J ends were trimmed by 0 bases and 1 base, with 9 bases remaining between them. Germline-derived CDR1 and CDR2 are KGHSH and LQKENI. CDR3 sequence reads: CASSPPGSWNTEAFF. The CDR3 DNA sequence: TGTGCCAGCTCACCACCGGGCAGCTGGAACACTGAAGCTTTCTTT.

This clonotype was observed many times. The gene calls are TRBV18 and TRBJ2-1, with 7 bases aligning to TRBD1. CDR3 length: 16 residues. Germline assignment: CDR1 KGHSH and CDR2 LQKENI. With 3 bases clipped from V and 7 bases from J, the junction kept 12 bases outside the gene matches. CDR3 residues: CASSPANGQVRNEQFF. In nucleotides, the CDR3 is TGTGCCAGCTCACCGGCTAATGGACAGGTCAGAAATGAGCAGTTCTTC.

CDR3 amino acids: CASSLGSRGSEQYF. CDR3 DNA: TGTGCCAGCAGCTTAGGGTCCCGGGGCTCCGAGCAGTACTTC. J is TRBJ2-7 and V is TRBV7-9, with D tentatively TRBD1 or TRBD2 (5 bases each). From germline, CDR1 is SEHNR and CDR2 FQNEAQ (reference sequence). Trimming removed 1 base from V and 6 bases from J, with 13 bases in between. The CDR3 spans 14 residues.

This clonotype was picked up a small number of times. The rearrangement links TRBV27 to TRBJ2-5, with D perhaps assigned TRBD1 or TRBD2 (5 bases each). The germline V gene has CDR1 MNHEY and CDR2 SMNVEV (reference sequence). The CDR3 runs to 15 residues. V was clipped by 6 bases and J by 9 bases, with 23 bases between them. The CDR3 reads CASRLLGTLAGAQYF. The CDR3 DNA follows: TGTGCCAGCAGGCTTTTGGGGACCCTCGCTGGGGCCCAGTACTTC.

Ten or more counts support this clonotype. A junction boundary mismatches the germline segment, possibly from a read error. J is TRBJ2-7 and V is TRBV28; D gene ambiguous. The CDR3 has 11 residues. CDR1 is MDHEN and CDR2 is SYDVKM in the germline V gene. This CDR3 is CASSSVTASDF. CDR3 coding DNA: TGTGCCAGCAGTTCCGTGACGGCCTCAGACTTC.

This clonotype came up many times. V gene TRBV11-2 combines with J gene TRBJ2-3; 12 bases are shared with TRBD2. V shed 5 bases, J shed 7 bases, and the junction held 13 bases outside the gene matches. Germline V CDR1 and CDR2: SGHAT, FQNNGV. This CDR3 region has 17 residues. This chain's CDR3 is CASSPQKTSGSFYTQYF. In DNA, the CDR3 is TGTGCCAGCAGCCCACAAAAGACTAGCGGGAGTTTCTATACGCAGTATTTT. The whole variable domain, filled in from reference TRBV11-2 and TRBJ2-3, reads EAGVAQSPRYKIIEKRQSVAFWCNPISGHATLYWYQQILGQGPKLLIQFQNNGVVDDSQLPKDRFSAERLKGVDSTLKIQPAKLEDSAVYLCASSPQKTSGSFYTQYFGPGTRLTVL.

This clonotype was found many times. The CDR3 protein is CASSLDGGGETQYF. In DNA form, the CDR3 reads TGTGCCAGCAGCTTAGACGGGGGAGGTGAGACCCAGTACTTC. V usage is TRBV7-2 and J usage is TRBJ2-5; weak D call: TRBD2 (6 bases). V was trimmed by 1 base and J by 5 bases, leaving 11 bases between them. The CDR3 is 14 amino acids. Germline lookup yields CDR1 SGHTA and CDR2 FQGNSA. The entire variable domain, with the rest obtained from reference TRBV7-2 and TRBJ2-5, is as follows: GAGVSQSPSNKVTEKGKDVELRCDPISGHTALYWYRQSLGQGLEFLIYFQGNSAPDKSGLPSDRFSAERTGGSVSTLTIQRTQQEDSAVYLCASSLDGGGETQYFGPGTRLLVL.

This chain uses TRBV13 with TRBJ2-6, with 7 positions matching TRBD2. V shed 6 bases, J shed 0 bases, and the junction held 14 bases outside the gene matches. This CDR3 contains 19 residues. Germline CDR1 and CDR2: PRHDT and FYEKMQ (reference sequence). Here the CDR3 reads CASRSWTSQSHSGANVLTF. The CDR3 nucleotides are TGTGCCAGCAGATCCTGGACTAGTCAATCCCACTCTGGGGCCAACGTCCTGACTTTC.

The gene calls are TRBV6-5 and TRBJ2-7; D is possibly TRBD1 or TRBD2 (5 bases each). Looked up from germline, CDR1 is MNHEY and CDR2 is SVGAGI. CDR3 length equals 15 residues. V lost 2 bases to trimming and J lost 7 bases, with 18 bases between them. CDR3 sequence reads: CASSYAAGPRGEQYF. For the CDR3, the DNA is TGTGCCAGCAGTTACGCGGCAGGGCCTCGGGGAGAGCAGTACTTC.

This clonotype showed up just a few times. The rearrangement uses TRBV11-2 and TRBJ2-6, with D hard to call. The CDR3 extends over 11 amino acids. V was cut by 1 base and J by 8 bases, with 0 bases left in between. Germline V CDR1 and CDR2: SGHAT, FQNNGV. CDR3 in DNA: TGTGCCAGCAGCTTAGCCAACGTCCTGACTTTC. It is translated as CASSLANVLTF.

The V gene is TRBV7-8, the J gene TRBJ1-5; tentative D call: TRBD1 (6 bases). The V end was cut by 0 bases, the J end by 0 bases, with 15 bases between. Germline V CDR1 and CDR2: SGHVS, FQNEAQ. This CDR3 has 18 amino acids. CDR3 sequence reads: CASSLAEGHRLSNQPQHF. Here the CDR3 DNA reads TGTGCCAGCAGCTTAGCAGAGGGACACCGACTTAGCAATCAGCCCCAGCATTTT.

The V and J genes are TRBV7-2 and TRBJ2-3; weak D call: TRBD2 (5 bases). V dropped 2 bases and J dropped 3 bases, with 15 bases sitting between them. The CDR3 runs 16 residues. Germline V gives CDR1 SGHTA, CDR2 FQGNSA. The CDR3 region is CASSLHRLFPTDTQYF. In nucleotides, the CDR3 is TGTGCCAGCAGCTTACACCGACTATTCCCTACAGATACGCAGTATTTT.

This clonotype was seen a few times. A single base separates this from a much larger clone, so it may be a read error. This chain joins TRBV20-1 and TRBJ2-3; a possible D gene is TRBD2 (7 bases). Germline values: CDR1 DFQATT, CDR2 SNEGSKA (reference sequence). The CDR3 runs 14 residues. The V gene lost 3 bases and the J gene lost 1 base, with 11 bases spanning the gap. CDR3 residues: CSASSGGRTDTQYF. The CDR3 DNA reads as TGCAGTGCTAGCTCCGGGGGGCGCACAGATACGCAGTATTTT.

This clonotype has ten or more counts. The chain employs TRBV9 and TRBJ1-2; 7 bases are shared with TRBD1. The CDR3 is 15 residues long. With V trimmed by 0 bases and J by 4 bases, 6 bases remained unmatched. The germline V gene encodes CDR1 SGDLS and CDR2 YYNGEE. The CDR3 is CASSVVEGARYGYTF. The CDR3 DNA is TGTGCCAGCAGCGTAGTGGAGGGGGCTCGCTATGGCTACACCTTC.

The chain has TRBV12-3 or TRBV12-4 and TRBJ2-5; 7 nucleotides line up with TRBD1. With 2 bases clipped from V and 4 bases from J, the junction kept 7 bases outside the gene matches. This CDR3 has 15 amino acids. CDR3 loop: CASSLYRGSGETQYF. For the CDR3, the DNA is TGTGCCAGCAGTTTATACAGGGGCAGTGGAGAGACCCAGTACTTC.

This sequence joins TRBV28 and TRBJ1-2, with a weak D call TRBD1 (6 bases). V was cut by 5 bases and J by 2 bases, with 12 bases left in between. The germline gives CDR1 MDHEN, CDR2 SYDVKM. The CDR3 contains 14 residues. The chain's CDR3 is CASSGTIRNYGYTF. As DNA, the CDR3 is TGTGCCAGCAGTGGGACAATCAGGAACTATGGCTACACCTTC.

This clonotype was counted a few times. This CDR3 reads CASSSAGGTEAFF. Written as DNA, the CDR3 is TGTGCCAGCAGTTCTGCGGGGGGCACTGAAGCTTTCTTT. The chain carries TRBV7-9 and TRBJ1-1; tentatively, D is TRBD1 (5 bases). Per the germline V gene, CDR1 is SEHNR and CDR2 is FQNEAQ (reference sequence). The V end lost 6 bases, the J end lost 4 bases, and 12 bases lay between the germline ends. This CDR3 is 13 amino acids long.

This clonotype was counted between two and nine times. V usage is TRBV27 and J usage is TRBJ1-5; a possible D gene is TRBD1 (6 bases). Germline V gives CDR1 MNHEY, CDR2 SMNVEV (reference sequence). This CDR3 is built from 14 residues. Trimming left V 1 base short and J 6 bases short, with 10 bases between. CDR3 DNA sequence: TGTGCCAGCAGTTTATTAGGGGGAATTCAGCCCCAGCATTTT. This codes for CASSLLGGIQPQHF.

The rearrangement uses TRBV18 and TRBJ1-3; no clear D gene. The germline V gene has CDR1 KGHSH and CDR2 LQKENI. Trimming took 0 bases from V and 4 from J, leaving 16 bases between them. CDR3 length: 17 residues. In DNA form, the CDR3 reads TGTGCCAGCTCACCACCGGGCAATGGTAGCCCGGGAAACACCATATATTTT. Its protein is CASSPPGNGSPGNTIYF.

CDR3 nucleotides: TGCGCCAGCAGCCAAGAAGGGGGCAGGCTTAATGAAAAACTGTTTTTT. This sequence encodes CASSQEGGRLNEKLFF. This chain links TRBV4-1 with TRBJ1-4, with 7 bases fitting TRBD1. Trimming at V came to 0 bases and at J to 4 bases, leaving 5 bases not matched to a gene. Per germline, CDR1 MGHRA and CDR2 YSYEKL. The CDR3 is 16 amino acids.

The sample holds a few counts of this clonotype. The chain carries TRBV30 and TRBJ2-7; 8 nucleotides match TRBD2. The CDR3 consists of 11 residues. J lost 6 bases, V lost 4 bases, and 2 bases had no gene match. Germline V CDR1 and CDR2: GTSNPN, SVGIG (reference sequence). CDR3 DNA sequence: TGTGCCTGGACGGCGGGGGGCGAGCAGTACTTC. Translation: CAWTAGGEQYF. The full variable domain, completed using reference TRBV30 and TRBJ2-7, is SQTIHQWPATLVQPVGSPLSLECTVEGTSNPNLYWYRQAAGRGLQLLFYSVGIGQISSEVPQNLSASRPQDRQFILSSKKLLLSDSGFYLCAWTAGGEQYFGPGTRLTVT.

This clonotype has at least ten counts. V gene TRBV27 combines with J gene TRBJ2-3; D gene ambiguous. The CDR3 contains 13 residues. The germline CDR1 and CDR2 sequences are MNHEY and SMNVEV (reference sequence). V lost 5 bases to trimming and J lost 4 bases, with 10 bases between them. CDR3 sequence: CASSQIQSDTQYF. DNA of the CDR3: TGTGCCAGCAGTCAAATACAGTCAGATACGCAGTATTTT.